This TCR beta chain was captured in a study of T cell changes during pregnancy in multiple sclerosis. Assay: immunoSEQ multiplex PCR; the TCRdb copy retains only in-frame clones and omits some. The sample has about 8,500 clones; 87% are singletons. With 8 bases removed from V and 4 bases from J, the gap between germline ends came to 14 bases. The CDR3 totals 14 residues. Germline CDR1 and CDR2: LNHDA and SQIVND (reference sequence). The chain recombines TRBV19 with TRBJ2-2, with D perhaps matching TRBD2 (7 bases). Specimen: CD8+ T cells from peripheral blood mononuclear cells, collected in the first trimester of pregnancy. The receptor was isolated from a female donor in good health, enrolled as a control in a pregnancy study. The CDR3 nucleotides read TGTGCCAGTCTCAACAGGGAGGGCACCGGGGAGCTGTTTTTT. This codes for CASLNREGTGELFF.